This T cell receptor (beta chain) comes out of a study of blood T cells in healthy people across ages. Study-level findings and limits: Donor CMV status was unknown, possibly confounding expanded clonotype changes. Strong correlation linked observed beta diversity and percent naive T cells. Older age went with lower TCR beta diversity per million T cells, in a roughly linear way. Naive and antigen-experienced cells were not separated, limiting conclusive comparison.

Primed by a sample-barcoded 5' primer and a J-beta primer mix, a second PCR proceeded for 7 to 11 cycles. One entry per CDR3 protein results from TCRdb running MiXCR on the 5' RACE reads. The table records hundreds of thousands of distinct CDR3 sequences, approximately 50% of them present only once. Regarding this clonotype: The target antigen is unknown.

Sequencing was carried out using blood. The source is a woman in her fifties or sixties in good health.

The CDR3 sequence is CASSFFGTGEETQYF. CDR3 nucleotides: TGTGCCAGCAGTTTTTTCGGGACAGGGGAAGAGACCCAGTACTTC. The rearrangement joins TRBV28 to TRBJ2-5, with 10 bases that match TRBD1. This CDR3 has 15 residues. J gave up 3 bases and V 3 bases, and 4 bases lay outside the gene matches. The V gene's germline CDR1 is MDHEN and CDR2 SYDVKM.